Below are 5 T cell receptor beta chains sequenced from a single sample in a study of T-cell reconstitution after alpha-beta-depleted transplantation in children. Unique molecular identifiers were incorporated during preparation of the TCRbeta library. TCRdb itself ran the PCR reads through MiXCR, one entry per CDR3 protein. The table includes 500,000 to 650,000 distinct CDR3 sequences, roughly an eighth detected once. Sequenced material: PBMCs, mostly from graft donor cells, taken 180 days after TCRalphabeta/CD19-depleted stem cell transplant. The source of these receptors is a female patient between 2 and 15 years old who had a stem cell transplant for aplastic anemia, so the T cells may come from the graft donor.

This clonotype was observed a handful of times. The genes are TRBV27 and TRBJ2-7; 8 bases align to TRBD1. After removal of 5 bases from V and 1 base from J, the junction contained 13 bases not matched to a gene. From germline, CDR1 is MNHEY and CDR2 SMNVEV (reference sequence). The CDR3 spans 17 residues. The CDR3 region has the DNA TGTGCCAGCAGTCCCAGAGGCGGCGGACAGGGATCCTACGAGCAGTACGTC. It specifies CASSPRGGGQGSYEQYV.

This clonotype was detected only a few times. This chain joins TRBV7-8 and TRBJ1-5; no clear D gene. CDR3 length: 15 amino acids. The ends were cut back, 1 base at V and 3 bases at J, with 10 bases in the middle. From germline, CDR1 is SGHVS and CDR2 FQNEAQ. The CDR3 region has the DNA TGTGCCAGCAGCTTAGAAGTCAGTTACAATCAGCCCCAGCATTTT. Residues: CASSLEVSYNQPQHF. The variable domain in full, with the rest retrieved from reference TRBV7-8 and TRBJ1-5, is GAGVSQSPRYKVAKRGQDVALRCDPISGHVSLFWYQQALGQGPEFLTYFQNEAQLDKSGLPSDRFFAERPEGSVSTLKIQRTQQEDSAVYLCASSLEVSYNQPQHFGDGTRLSIL.

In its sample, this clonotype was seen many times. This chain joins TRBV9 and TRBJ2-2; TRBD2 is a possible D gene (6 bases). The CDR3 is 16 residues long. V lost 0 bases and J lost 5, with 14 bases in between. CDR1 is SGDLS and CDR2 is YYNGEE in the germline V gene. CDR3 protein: CASSVDTGSGTGELFF. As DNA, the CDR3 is TGTGCCAGCAGCGTAGATACCGGGAGTGGGACCGGGGAGCTGTTTTTT.

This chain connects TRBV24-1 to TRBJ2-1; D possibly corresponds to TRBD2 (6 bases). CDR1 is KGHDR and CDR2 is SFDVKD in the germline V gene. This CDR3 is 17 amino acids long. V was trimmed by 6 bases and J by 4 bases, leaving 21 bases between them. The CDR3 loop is CATSRGTGDPRYNEQFF. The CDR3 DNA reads TGTGCCACCAGTCGCGGGACGGGAGACCCTCGTTACAATGAGCAGTTCTTC.

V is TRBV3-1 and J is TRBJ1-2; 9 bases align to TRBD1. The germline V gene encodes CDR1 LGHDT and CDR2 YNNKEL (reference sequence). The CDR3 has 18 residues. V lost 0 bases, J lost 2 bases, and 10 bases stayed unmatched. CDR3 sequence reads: CASSQDLTTGGGNYGYTF. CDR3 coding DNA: TGTGCCAGCAGCCAAGATCTTACGACAGGGGGAGGGAACTATGGCTACACCTTC.